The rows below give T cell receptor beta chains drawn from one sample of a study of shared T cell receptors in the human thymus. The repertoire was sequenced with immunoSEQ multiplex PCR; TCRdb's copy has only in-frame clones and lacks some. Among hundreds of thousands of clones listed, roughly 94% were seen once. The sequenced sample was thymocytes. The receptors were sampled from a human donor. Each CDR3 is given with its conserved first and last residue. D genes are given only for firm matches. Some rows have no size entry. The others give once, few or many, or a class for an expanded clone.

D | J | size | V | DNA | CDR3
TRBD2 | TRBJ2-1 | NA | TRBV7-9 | TGTGCCAGCAGCTTAGGGTCGGGTAGCGGGAGTTTCAGCAATGAGCAGTTCTTC | CASSLGSGSGSFSNEQFF
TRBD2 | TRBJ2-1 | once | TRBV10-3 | TGTGCCGCGCGCCGTGTCGGCGGGAGCTACAATGAGCAGTTCTTC | CAARRVGGSYNEQFF
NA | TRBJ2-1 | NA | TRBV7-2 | TGTGCCAGCAGCTATAAGATATCGTCGGGGTTCTACAATGAGCAGTTCTTC | CASSYKISSGFYNEQFF
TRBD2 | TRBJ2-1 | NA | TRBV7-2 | TGTGCCAGCAGCCGGCAGCGGGATGCCTACAATGAGCAGTTCTTC | CASSRQRDAYNEQFF
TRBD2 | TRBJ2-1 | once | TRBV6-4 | TGTGCCAGCAGTGACTCCCACCCGGGACTAGCGGTCTTGGGTGAGCAGTTCTTC | CASSDSHPGLAVLGEQFF
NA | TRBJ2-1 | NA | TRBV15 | TGTGCCACCAGCAGAGCAGGGGGAGGGGACGACAATGAGCAGTTCTTC | CATSRAGGGDDNEQFF
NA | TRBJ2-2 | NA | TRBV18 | TGTGCCAGCTCACCAAACGACACCGGGGAGCTGTTTTTT | CASSPNDTGELFF
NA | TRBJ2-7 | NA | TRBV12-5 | TGTGCTAGTGGTCTCGGGACCGAGCAGTACTTC | CASGLGTEQYF
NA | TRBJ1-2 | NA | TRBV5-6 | TGTGCCAGCAGCTTGGCCGAGGGCAGCGAGCCTAACTATGGCTACACCTTC | CASSLAEGSEPNYGYTF
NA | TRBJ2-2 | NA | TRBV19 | TGTGCCAGTAGTAGAGACAGGGAGGTCGACGGGGAGCTGTTTTTT | CASSRDREVDGELFF
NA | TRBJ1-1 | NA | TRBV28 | TGTGCCAGCAGTTTAAAGGCTATTATGAACACTGAAGCTTTCTTT | CASSLKAIMNTEAFF
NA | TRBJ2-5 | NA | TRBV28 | TGTGCCAGCAGTTTTACCGGGACAGATTATTTTGGGGGGGAGACCCAGTACTTC | CASSFTGTDYFGGETQYF
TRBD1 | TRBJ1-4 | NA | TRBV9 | TGTGCCAGCAGCGTAGGAGGGGGCGGGGGTGAAAAACTGTTTTTT | CASSVGGGGGEKLFF
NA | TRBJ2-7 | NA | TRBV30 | TGTGCCTGGAGTGTACAGAGCCACTCAACCTCCCACGAGCAGTACTTC | CAWSVQSHSTSHEQYF
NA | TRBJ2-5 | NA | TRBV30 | TGTGCCTGGAGTGTAGGGGCCCGGTACCAAGAGACCCAGTACTTC | CAWSVGARYQETQYF
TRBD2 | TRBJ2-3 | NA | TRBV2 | TGTGCCAGCAGTGGAAACAAGCGGGAGGGCGAAACGCAGTATTTT | CASSGNKREGETQYF
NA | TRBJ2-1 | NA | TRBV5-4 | TGTGCCAGCAGCTTGGTGGGGGACTACAATGAGCAGTTCTTC | CASSLVGDYNEQFF
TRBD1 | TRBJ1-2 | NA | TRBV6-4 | TGTGCCAGCAGTGAAGGGGACAGGAACTATGGCTACACCTTC | CASSEGDRNYGYTF
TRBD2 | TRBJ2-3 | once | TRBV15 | TGTGCCACCAGCAGAGATCGACTAGCGGGAGGGAGCACAGATACGCAGTATTTT | CATSRDRLAGGSTDTQYF